These 24 T cell receptor beta chains were sequenced from one sample in a study of early T cells in non-severe SARS-CoV-2 infection. Via MiXCR, TCRdb re-called the 5' RACE reads, giving one row per CDR3 protein. The table shows around 55,000 distinct CDR3 sequences, with under 15% occurring only once. Sequenced input: whole blood. The receptors derive from an adult who was a healthcare worker with PCR-confirmed SARS-CoV-2 infection or an uninfected control (not recorded which).

V is TRBV9 and J is TRBJ1-4; 9 bases align to TRBD1. The V gene end was trimmed by 3 bases and the J gene end by 0 bases; junction bases not matched to a gene: 6. The CDR3 spans 17 residues. CDR1 is SGDLS, CDR2 YYNGEE, per germline. CDR3 bases: TGTGCCAGCAGCGCGGGACAGGGAGTTTCAACTAATGAAAAACTGTTTTTT. Translation: CASSAGQGVSTNEKLFF.

This clonotype has ten or more counts. The rearrangement joins TRBV28 to TRBJ2-7; 11 bases map to TRBD2. Germline assignment: CDR1 MDHEN and CDR2 SYDVKM. This CDR3 region has 15 residues. Trimming removed 5 bases from V and 4 bases from J; junction bases left unmatched: 7. CDR3 protein: CASSVIGTSGYEQYF. In nucleotides, the CDR3 is TGTGCCAGCAGTGTCATCGGGACTAGCGGTTACGAGCAGTACTTC. The whole variable domain, remainder taken from reference TRBV28 and TRBJ2-7, is DVKVTQSSRYLVKRTGEKVFLECVQDMDHENMFWYRQDPGLGLRLIYFSYDVKMKEKGDIPEGYSVSREKKERFSLILESASTNQTSMYLCASSVIGTSGYEQYFGPGTRLTVT.

The sample holds many counts of this clonotype. The DNA for the CDR3 is TGTGCCAGCAGGCGGGGCCCCCCTAGGCACAATGAGCAGTTCTTC. It codes for CASRRGPPRHNEQFF. The genes are TRBV25-1 and TRBJ2-1; maybe TRBD2 (6 bases). With 6 bases removed from V and 5 bases from J, the gap between germline ends came to 17 bases. The CDR3 loop spans 15 amino acids. Germline CDR1 MGHDK, CDR2 SYGVNS.

This clonotype was recorded at least ten times. The chain has TRBV29-1 and TRBJ2-1; D uncertain. The CDR3 is 12 amino acids. V was clipped by 4 bases and J by 6 bases, with 10 bases between them. Germline CDR1 SQVTM, CDR2 ANQGSEA. The CDR3 nucleotides read TGCAGCGTTGTTTGGGATGTCAATGAGCAGTTCTTC. Amino acid sequence: CSVVWDVNEQFF.

This clonotype has a count of ten or more. The V gene is TRBV7-3, the J gene TRBJ2-1; D is tentatively TRBD1 or TRBD2 (5 bases each). With 5 bases removed from V and 3 bases from J, the gap between germline ends came to 14 bases. This CDR3 contains 15 residues. Germline V gives CDR1 SGHTA, CDR2 FQGTGA. In DNA, the CDR3 is TGTGCCAGCAGCCACGGCCGGGACGACTACAATGAGCAGTTCTTC. Amino acid sequence: CASSHGRDDYNEQFF. The whole variable domain, remainder taken from reference TRBV7-3 and TRBJ2-1, is GAGVSQTPSNKVTEKGKYVELRCDPISGHTALYWYRQSLGQGPEFLIYFQGTGAADDSGLPNDRFFAVRPEGSVSTLKIQRTERGDSAVYLCASSHGRDDYNEQFFGPGTRLTVL.

This clonotype was seen at least ten times. J is TRBJ2-2 and V is TRBV11-2; D tentatively fits TRBD1 or TRBD2 (5 bases each). Germline V gene lookup returns CDR1 SGHAT and CDR2 FQNNGV. The CDR3 length is 14 residues. Trimming took 0 bases from V and 5 from J, leaving 7 bases between them. As DNA, the CDR3 is TGTGCCAGCAGCTTAGACAGGGAGACCGGGGAGCTGTTTTTT. Its translation: CASSLDRETGELFF.

The CDR3 spells CASSFGRAGELFF. As DNA, the CDR3 is TGTGCCAGCTCGTTTGGGCGTGCCGGGGAGCTGTTTTTT. This chain links TRBV7-3 with TRBJ2-2; D is ambiguous. Deletions cut 8 bases from V and 6 bases from J, with 13 bases between. The CDR3 has 13 amino acids. The V gene's germline CDR1 is SGHTA and CDR2 FQGTGA.

This clonotype showed up many times. The chain recombines TRBV7-9 with TRBJ2-3; D gene ambiguous. The CDR3 extends over 16 amino acids. Deletions cut 5 bases from V and 0 bases from J, with 15 bases between. Per the germline V gene, CDR1 is SEHNR and CDR2 is FQNEAQ (reference sequence). CDR3 DNA: TGTGCCAGCAGCCCCCGCCGAAGCGAAAGCACAGATACGCAGTATTTT. The encoded protein is CASSPRRSESTDTQYF.

This clonotype was counted a few times. V gene TRBV19 combines with J gene TRBJ1-2, with a tentative D call TRBD1 (5 bases). Trimming removed 3 bases from V and 6 bases from J, with 14 bases in between. The CDR3 is 14 amino acids. Germline V gene sequence: CDR1 LNHDA, CDR2 SQIVND (reference sequence). CDR3 coding DNA: TGTGCCAGTAGTATCCAGGGAGTAGTGAATGGCTACACCTTC. Its translation: CASSIQGVVNGYTF.

This clonotype was seen many times. This chain links TRBV28 with TRBJ2-2; a weak D match, TRBD1 (5 bases). Trimming stripped 10 bases from V and 6 bases from J, with 12 bases between. The CDR3 covers 12 residues. CDR1 is MDHEN and CDR2 is SYDVKM in the germline V gene. The CDR3 is CAIDQGPGELFF. The CDR3 DNA is TGTGCCATCGACCAGGGTCCCGGGGAGCTGTTTTTT.

Ten or more counts support this clonotype. The chain employs TRBV21-1 and TRBJ1-5. TRBV21-1 constitutes a pseudogene. The CDR3 is 13 residues long. CDR3 protein: CASSSSCNQPQHF. CDR3 sequence (DNA): TGTGCCAGCTCATCTAGCTGCAATCAGCCCCAGCATTTT.

This clonotype has just a few counts. The J gene is TRBJ2-3, the V gene TRBV5-5, with 10 bases aligning to TRBD2. The germline gives CDR1 SGHKS, CDR2 YYEKEE (reference sequence). V lost 1 base, J lost 5 bases, and 1 base stayed unmatched. The CDR3 spans 14 residues. The DNA for the CDR3 is TGTGCCAGCAGCTTGCCTAGCGGGAGAGATACGCAGTATTTT. As protein: CASSLPSGRDTQYF.

At least ten counts were recorded for this clonotype. The gene calls are TRBV7-8 and TRBJ2-7, with 8 bases lining up with TRBD1. V shed 2 bases and J 6 bases; nucleotides not matched to a gene: 3. The length of the CDR3 is 13 residues. From germline, CDR1 is SGHVS and CDR2 FQNEAQ. CDR3: CASSLQGASEQYF. The CDR3 bases are TGTGCCAGCAGCTTACAGGGGGCCTCCGAGCAGTACTTC.

Worth noting for this clonotype: A much larger clone differs from this one at a single base, so this may be a read error. The V gene is TRBV20-1, the J gene TRBJ1-2; perhaps TRBD1 as D (5 bases). The CDR3 is made up of 10 amino acids. Germline assignment: CDR1 DFQATT and CDR2 SNEGSKA (reference sequence). As DNA, the CDR3 is TGCAGTGCGGAATGGGGCGCTGACCACTTC. The encoded protein is CSAEWGADHF.

The chain links TRBV2 to TRBJ2-5, with D possibly matching TRBD1 (6 bases). Trimming left V 1 base short and J 5 bases short, with 8 bases between. The CDR3 is 13 residues long. Germline loops: CDR1 SNHLY, CDR2 FYNNEI. The DNA for the CDR3 is TGTGCCAGCAGTGAAGAGCAGGGGGAGACCCAGTACTTC. Protein product: CASSEEQGETQYF. Based on the CDR3 plus reference TRBV2 and TRBJ2-5, the full variable domain is EPEVTQTPSHQVTQMGQEVILRCVPISNHLYFYWYRQILGQKVEFLVSFYNNEISEKSEIFDDQFSVERPDGSNFTLKIRSTKLEDSAMYFCASSEEQGETQYFGPGTRLLVL.

This clonotype was detected once. The rearrangement links TRBV7-2 to TRBJ2-5; D gene uncertain. With 1 base removed from V and 6 bases from J, the gap between germline ends came to 6 bases. The CDR3 contains 12 residues. Germline V CDR1 and CDR2: SGHTA, FQGNSA. Written as DNA, the CDR3 is TGTGCCAGCAGCTTAGGAAGGAAGACCCAGTACTTC. This translates into CASSLGRKTQYF.

Many counts were recorded for this clonotype. J is TRBJ1-1 and V is TRBV3-1; perhaps TRBD1 as D (6 bases). This CDR3 is 13 amino acids long. Trimming pared 3 bases from V and 4 bases from J, leaving 9 bases between. Germline loops: CDR1 LGHDT, CDR2 YNNKEL (reference sequence). CDR3 in amino acids: CASSQGASTEAFF. For the CDR3, the DNA is TGTGCCAGCAGCCAGGGGGCGAGCACTGAAGCTTTCTTT.

This clonotype was observed many times. The genes are TRBV18 and TRBJ2-1, with D unresolved. V was pared by 0 bases and J by 7 bases, with 10 bases between. The CDR3 has 14 residues. From germline, CDR1 is KGHSH and CDR2 LQKENI. The chain's CDR3 is CASSPPEWGNEQFF. For the CDR3, the DNA is TGTGCCAGCTCACCACCGGAGTGGGGTAATGAGCAGTTCTTC.

The rearrangement uses TRBV15 and TRBJ1-1, with D maybe TRBD1 (6 bases). Germline lookup yields CDR1 LNHNV and CDR2 YYDKDF (reference sequence). The CDR3 loop spans 14 amino acids. V dropped 6 bases and J dropped 0 bases, with 11 bases sitting between them. The CDR3 sequence: CATRRGGLNTEAFF. The CDR3 DNA reads TGTGCCACCAGGAGGGGGGGATTGAACACTGAAGCTTTCTTT. Combining the CDR3 with reference TRBV15 and TRBJ1-1 gives the whole variable domain DAMVIQNPRYQVTQFGKPVTLSCSQTLNHNVMYWYQQKSSQAPKLLFHYYDKDFNNEADTPDNFQSRRPNTSFCFLDIRSPGLGDTAMYLCATRRGGLNTEAFFGQGTRLTVV.

This clonotype was found a few times. The chain recombines TRBV5-1 with TRBJ1-5; no clear D. This CDR3 region has 13 residues. V lost 4 bases, J lost 4 bases, and 9 bases lay in between. Germline V gene data show CDR1 as SGHRS and CDR2 as YFSETQ. CDR3 nucleotide sequence: TGCGCCAGCAGCCGCTTGGGGAATCAGCCCCAGCATTTT. Its protein product is CASSRLGNQPQHF.

This clonotype was observed a few times. This sequence joins TRBV9 and TRBJ2-1; 10 bases match TRBD2. V lost 4 bases, J lost 2 bases, and 6 bases stayed unmatched. Per germline, CDR1 SGDLS and CDR2 YYNGEE. The CDR3 covers 16 residues. The DNA of the CDR3 is TGTGCCAGCAGCCTAACTAGCGGGGAAACCTACAATGAGCAGTTCTTC. As protein: CASSLTSGETYNEQFF.

The gene calls are TRBV18 and TRBJ2-1; D possibly corresponds to TRBD2 (5 bases). The CDR3 loop spans 12 amino acids. Germline V gene lookup returns CDR1 KGHSH and CDR2 LQKENI. Trimming removed 4 bases at V and 14 bases at J, with 15 bases between. CDR3 DNA: TGTGCCAGCTCACGCCTCAGTCGGCGGGAGTTCTTC. Translated: CASSRLSRREFF.

This clonotype was seen only a few times. The J gene is TRBJ2-3, the V gene TRBV28; D ambiguous. The V gene's germline CDR1 is MDHEN and CDR2 SYDVKM. The CDR3 runs to 11 residues. The V and J ends lost 6 bases and 5 bases respectively, with 6 bases between them. This CDR3 is CASRQGDTQYF. CDR3 nucleotide sequence: TGTGCCAGCAGACAAGGAGATACGCAGTATTTT.

This chain links TRBV27 with TRBJ2-1; 9 bases agree with TRBD1. J lost 4 bases, V lost 8 bases, and 12 bases had no gene match. Germline V CDR1 and CDR2: MNHEY, SMNVEV (reference sequence). This CDR3 has 16 residues. The CDR3 DNA reads as TGTGCCAGCGCCGATGACGACAGGGGGTTGTACAATGAGCAGTTCTTC. Translating gives CASADDDRGLYNEQFF.